This T cell receptor beta chain comes out of a study of T cell changes during pregnancy in multiple sclerosis. Measured with immunoSEQ multiplex PCR; TCRdb has only the in-frame clones, and not every one. The sample lists 85,000 to 95,000 clones; 90% to 95% were seen once. The ends were cut back, 4 bases at V and 1 base at J, with 11 bases in the middle. CDR1 is ENHRY and CDR2 is SYGVKD in the germline V gene. The CDR3 is 14 residues long. This TCR was sampled from a female donor in good health, enrolled as a control in a pregnancy study. Sequenced material: peripheral blood, taken after pregnancy. V gene TRBV10-3 combines with J gene TRBJ2-7; TRBD1 is a possible D gene (6 bases). CDR3 residues: CAISGYRVSYEQYF. In DNA form, the CDR3 reads TGTGCCATCAGTGGGTACAGGGTTTCCTACGAGCAGTACTTC.